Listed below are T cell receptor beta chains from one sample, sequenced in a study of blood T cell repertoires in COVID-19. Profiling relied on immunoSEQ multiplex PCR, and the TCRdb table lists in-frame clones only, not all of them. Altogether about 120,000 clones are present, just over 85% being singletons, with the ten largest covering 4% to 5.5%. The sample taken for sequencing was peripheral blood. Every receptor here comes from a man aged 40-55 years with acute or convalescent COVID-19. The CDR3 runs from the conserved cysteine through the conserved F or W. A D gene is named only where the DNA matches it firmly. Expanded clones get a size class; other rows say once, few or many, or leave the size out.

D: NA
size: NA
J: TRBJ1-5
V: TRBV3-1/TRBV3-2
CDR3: CASSQALGQPQHF
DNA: TGTGCCAGCAGCCAAGCTCTCGGTCAGCCCCAGCATTTT

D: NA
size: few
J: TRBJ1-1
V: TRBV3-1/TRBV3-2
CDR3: CASSRTPGQNTEAFF
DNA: TGTGCCAGCAGCCGCACTCCGGGACAGAACACTGAAGCTTTCTTT

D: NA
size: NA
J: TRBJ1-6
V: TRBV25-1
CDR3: CASSELGGGDNSPLHF
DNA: TGTGCCAGCAGTGAATTAGGCGGAGGGGATAATTCACCCCTCCACTTT

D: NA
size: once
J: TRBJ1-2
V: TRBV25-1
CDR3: CASRVTGYGYTF
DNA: TGTGCCAGCAGAGTAACAGGGTATGGCTACACCTTC

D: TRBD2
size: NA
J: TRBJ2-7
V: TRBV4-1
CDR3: CASSPDLGAGVTISSYEQYF
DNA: TGCGCCAGCAGCCCGGACTTGGGAGCGGGGGTTACCATTAGCTCCTACGAGCAGTACTTC

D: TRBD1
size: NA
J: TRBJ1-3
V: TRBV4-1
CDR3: CASSQWTGGDPSGNTIYF
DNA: TGCGCCAGCAGCCAATGGACAGGGGGCGATCCCTCTGGAAACACCATATATTTT

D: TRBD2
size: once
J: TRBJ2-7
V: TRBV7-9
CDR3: CASSLTSNEQYF
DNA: TGTGCCAGCAGCCTGACTAGCAACGAGCAGTACTTC

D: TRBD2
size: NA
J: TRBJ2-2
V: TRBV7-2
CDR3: CASSLGLAGVSTGELFF
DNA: TGTGCCAGCAGCCTGGGACTAGCGGGAGTTAGCACCGGGGAGCTGTTTTTT

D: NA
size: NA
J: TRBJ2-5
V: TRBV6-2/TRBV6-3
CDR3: CASSSGIPPETQYF
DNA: TGTGCCAGCAGTTCTGGCATCCCGCCAGAGACCCAGTACTTC

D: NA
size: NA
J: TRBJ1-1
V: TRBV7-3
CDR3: CAGSPNPPAEAFF
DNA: TGTGCCGGCAGCCCCAATCCCCCAGCTGAAGCTTTCTTT

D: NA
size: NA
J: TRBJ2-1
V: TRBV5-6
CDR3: CASSKYGPDNEQFF
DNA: TGTGCCAGCAGCAAATACGGTCCGGACAATGAGCAGTTCTTC

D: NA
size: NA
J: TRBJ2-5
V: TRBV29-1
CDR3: CSVEVREETQYF
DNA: TGCAGCGTTGAGGTCAGGGAAGAGACCCAGTACTTC

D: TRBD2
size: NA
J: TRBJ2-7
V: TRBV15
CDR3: CATSRALGTSGYEQYF
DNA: TGTGCCACCAGCAGAGCTTTGGGGACTAGCGGTTACGAGCAGTACTTC

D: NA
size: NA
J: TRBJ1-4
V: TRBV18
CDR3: CASSDSTGRNEKLFF
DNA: TGTGCCAGCTCAGACTCTACAGGGCGGAATGAAAAACTGTTTTTT

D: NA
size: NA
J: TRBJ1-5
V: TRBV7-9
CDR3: CASSLPNQPQHF
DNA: TGTGCCAGCAGCTTACCTAATCAGCCCCAGCATTTT

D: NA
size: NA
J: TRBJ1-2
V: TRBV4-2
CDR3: CASSQITGNYGYTF
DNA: TGTGCCAGCAGCCAAATTACAGGGAACTATGGCTACACCTTC

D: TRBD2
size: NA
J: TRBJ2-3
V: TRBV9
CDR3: CASSVETGGGDTQYF
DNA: TGTGCCAGCAGCGTAGAAACGGGAGGGGGTGATACGCAGTATTTT

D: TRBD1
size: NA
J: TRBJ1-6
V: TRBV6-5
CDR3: CASSYTGESNSPLHF
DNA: TGTGCCAGCAGTTACACAGGGGAAAGTAATTCACCCCTCCACTTT

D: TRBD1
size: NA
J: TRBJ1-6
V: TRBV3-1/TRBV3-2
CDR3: CASSQVRGNSPLHF
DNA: TGTGCCAGCAGCCAAGTCAGGGGGAATTCACCCCTCCACTTT

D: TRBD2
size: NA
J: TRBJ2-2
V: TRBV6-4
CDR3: CASSDSGGLVRELFF
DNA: TGTGCCAGCAGTGACTCGGGCGGACTAGTCCGGGAGCTGTTTTTT

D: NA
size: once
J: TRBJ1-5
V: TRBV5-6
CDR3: CASSLSMVQGYDQPQHF
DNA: TGTGCCAGCAGCTTGTCCATGGTACAGGGTTATGATCAGCCCCAGCATTTT

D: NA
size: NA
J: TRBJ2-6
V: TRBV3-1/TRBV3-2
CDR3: CASSPVWANVLTF
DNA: TGTGCCAGCAGCCCGGTGTGGGCCAACGTCCTGACTTTC

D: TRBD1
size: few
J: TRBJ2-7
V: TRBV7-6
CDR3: CASSARTGEQYF
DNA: TGTGCCAGCAGCGCCCGGACAGGGGAGCAGTACTTC

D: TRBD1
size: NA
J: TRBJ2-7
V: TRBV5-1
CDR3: CASSFTGTGGWEQYF
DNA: TGCGCCAGCAGCTTCACCGGGACAGGGGGCTGGGAGCAGTACTTC

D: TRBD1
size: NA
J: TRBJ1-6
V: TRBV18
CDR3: CASSTQVPGTGGSPLHF
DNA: TGTGCCAGCTCAACCCAAGTTCCGGGGACAGGGGGTTCACCCCTCCACTTT

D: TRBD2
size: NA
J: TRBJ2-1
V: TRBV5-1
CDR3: CASSLVVTSGKNEQFF
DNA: TGCGCCAGCAGCTTGGTTGTGACTAGCGGGAAGAATGAGCAGTTCTTC

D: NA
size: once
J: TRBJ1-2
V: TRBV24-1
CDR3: CATSGTGTSNYGYTF
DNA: TGTGCCACCAGTGGGACCGGGACAAGCAACTATGGCTACACCTTC

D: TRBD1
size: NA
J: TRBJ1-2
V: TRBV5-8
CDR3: CASSRGGTGASNYGYTF
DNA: TGTGCCAGCAGCCGGGGGGGGACAGGGGCATCTAACTATGGCTACACCTTC

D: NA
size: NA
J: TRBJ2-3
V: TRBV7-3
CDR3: CASSLRRGPGPDTQYF
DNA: TGTGCCAGCAGCTTACGGAGGGGTCCCGGCCCAGATACGCAGTATTTT

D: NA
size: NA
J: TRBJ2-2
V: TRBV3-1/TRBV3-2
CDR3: CASSQPHTGELFF
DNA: TGTGCCAGCAGCCAACCCCATACCGGGGAGCTGTTTTTT

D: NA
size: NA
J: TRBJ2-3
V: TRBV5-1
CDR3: CASSYNTDTQYF
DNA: TGCGCCAGCAGCTATAACACAGATACGCAGTATTTT

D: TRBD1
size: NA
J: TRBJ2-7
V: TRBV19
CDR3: CASSIGDSSYEQYF
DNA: TGTGCCAGTAGTATCGGGGACAGTTCCTACGAGCAGTACTTC

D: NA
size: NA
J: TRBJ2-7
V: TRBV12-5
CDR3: CASGLGRTGGYEQYF
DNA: TGTGCTAGTGGTCTGGGGCGGACAGGAGGGTACGAGCAGTACTTC

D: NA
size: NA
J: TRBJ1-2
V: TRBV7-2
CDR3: CASSTGLKNYGYTF
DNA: TGTGCCAGCAGCACGGGACTCAAAAACTATGGCTACACCTTC

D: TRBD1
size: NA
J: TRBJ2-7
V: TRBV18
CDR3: CASSLGTGGYEQYF
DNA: TGTGCCAGCTCACTAGGGACAGGGGGCTACGAGCAGTACTTC

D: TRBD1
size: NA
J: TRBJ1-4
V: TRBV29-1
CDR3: CSGGQGLGNEKLFF
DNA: TGCAGCGGTGGACAGGGCTTAGGGAATGAAAAACTGTTTTTT

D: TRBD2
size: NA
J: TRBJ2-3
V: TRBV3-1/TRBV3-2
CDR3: CASSPKRVLLAGVPGHTDTQYF
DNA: TGTGCCAGCAGCCCGAAAAGAGTTCTCCTAGCGGGAGTACCCGGGCACACAGATACGCAGTATTTT

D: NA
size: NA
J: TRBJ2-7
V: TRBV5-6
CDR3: CASSLVAPPYEQYF
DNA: TGTGCCAGCAGCTTGGTGGCTCCACCCTACGAGCAGTACTTC

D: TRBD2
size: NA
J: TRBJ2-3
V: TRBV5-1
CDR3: CASSLRGLAGKGSTDTQYF
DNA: TGCGCCAGCAGCTTGAGGGGCCTAGCGGGAAAGGGGAGCACAGATACGCAGTATTTT

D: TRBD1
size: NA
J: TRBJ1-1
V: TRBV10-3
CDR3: CATLADRTMNTEAFF
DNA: TGTGCCACCCTCGCGGACAGGACCATGAACACTGAAGCTTTCTTT

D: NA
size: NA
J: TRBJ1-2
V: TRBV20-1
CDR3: CSANPYGYTF
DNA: TGCAGTGCCAATCCCTATGGCTACACCTTC

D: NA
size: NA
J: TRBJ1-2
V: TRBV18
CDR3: CASSPPVPGGYTF
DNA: TGTGCCAGCTCACCACCGGTGCCGGGGGGCTACACCTTC

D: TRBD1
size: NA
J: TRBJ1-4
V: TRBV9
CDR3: CASSVTGTANEKLFF
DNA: TGTGCCAGCAGCGTAACCGGGACAGCTAATGAAAAACTGTTTTTT

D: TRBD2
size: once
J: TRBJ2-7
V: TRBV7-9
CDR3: CASRLAGGVNQEQYF
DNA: TGTGCCAGCAGACTCGCGGGGGGGGTAAATCAAGAGCAGTACTTC

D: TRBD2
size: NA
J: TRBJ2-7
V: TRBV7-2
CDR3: CASSLNGGAETYEQYF
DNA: TGTGCCAGCAGCTTAAACGGGGGGGCCGAAACCTACGAGCAGTACTTC